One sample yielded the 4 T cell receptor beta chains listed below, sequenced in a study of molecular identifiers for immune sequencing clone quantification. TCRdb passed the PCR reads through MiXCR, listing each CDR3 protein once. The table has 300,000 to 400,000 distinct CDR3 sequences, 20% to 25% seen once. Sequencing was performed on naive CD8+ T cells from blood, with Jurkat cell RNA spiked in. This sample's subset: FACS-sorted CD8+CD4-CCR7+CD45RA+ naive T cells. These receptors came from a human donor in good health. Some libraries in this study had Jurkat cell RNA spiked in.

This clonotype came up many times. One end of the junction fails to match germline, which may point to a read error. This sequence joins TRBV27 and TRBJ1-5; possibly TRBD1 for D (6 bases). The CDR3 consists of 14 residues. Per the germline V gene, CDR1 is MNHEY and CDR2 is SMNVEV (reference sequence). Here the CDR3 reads CASSLKGGNQPQHF. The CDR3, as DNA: TGTGCCAGCAGTTTAAAGGGGGGCAACCAGCCCCAGCATTTT.

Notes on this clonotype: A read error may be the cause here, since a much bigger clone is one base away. The CDR3 DNA follows: TGCGCCACCACTTACCTGGGCGGGCGGAACACCGGGGAGCTGTTTTTT. As protein: CATTYLGGRNTGELFF. J is TRBJ2-2 and V is TRBV5-1; D is possibly TRBD2 (5 bases). Deletions cut 9 bases from V and 1 base from J, with 19 bases between. The CDR3 has 16 amino acids. Germline V gene sequence: CDR1 SGHRS, CDR2 YFSETQ. Looking up the rest from reference TRBV5-1 and TRBJ2-2 gives the full variable domain: KAGVTQTPRYLIKTRGQQVTLSCSPISGHRSVSWYQQTPGQGLQFLFEYFSETQRNKGNFPGRFSGRQFSNSRSEMNVSTLELGDSALYLCATTYLGGRNTGELFFGEGSRLTVL.

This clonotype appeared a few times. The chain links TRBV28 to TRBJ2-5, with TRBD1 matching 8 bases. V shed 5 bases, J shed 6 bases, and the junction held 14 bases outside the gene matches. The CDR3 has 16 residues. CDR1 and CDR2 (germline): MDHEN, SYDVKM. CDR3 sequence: CASSTPMAGGFKTQYF. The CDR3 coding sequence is TGTGCCAGCAGTACCCCAATGGCAGGGGGCTTCAAGACCCAGTACTTC.

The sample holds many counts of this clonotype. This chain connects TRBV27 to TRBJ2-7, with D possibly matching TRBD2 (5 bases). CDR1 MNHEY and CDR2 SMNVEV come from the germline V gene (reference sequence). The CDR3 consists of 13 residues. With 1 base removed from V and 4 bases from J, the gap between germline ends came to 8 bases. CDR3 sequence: CASSLYGGYEQYF. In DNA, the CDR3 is TGTGCCAGCAGTTTATACGGCGGGTACGAGCAGTACTTC.